Listed below are T cell receptor beta chains from one sample, sequenced in a study of OX40 agonist ivuxolimab in advanced cancers. Method: immunoSEQ multiplex PCR; TCRdb's copy keeps in-frame clones and lacks some. The sample contains around 72,000 clones, 70% to 90% of which appear only once. Source: CD4+ or CD8+ T cells sorted from blood, taken in a trial of the OX40 agonist ivuxolimab. The source is an adult with an advanced solid tumor such as melanoma, head and neck, liver or kidney cancer. CDR3s include the opening cysteine and the closing phenylalanine or tryptophan. Each record gives: J gene, V gene, CDR3 protein.

j_gene: TRBJ1-6; v_gene: TRBV7-2; CDR3aa: CASSLAATGGNSPLHF
j_gene: TRBJ2-5; v_gene: TRBV18; CDR3aa: CASSLRQGEETQYF
j_gene: TRBJ2-3; v_gene: TRBV6-6; CDR3aa: CASSTRENTQYF
j_gene: TRBJ2-6; v_gene: TRBV2; CDR3aa: CASSRSGTANVLTF
j_gene: TRBJ2-3; v_gene: TRBV5-1; CDR3aa: CASSLMGGSPDTQYF
j_gene: TRBJ2-5; v_gene: TRBV7-8; CDR3aa: CASTSETQYF
j_gene: TRBJ1-2; v_gene: TRBV5-4; CDR3aa: CASSFGDRGAGYTF
j_gene: TRBJ2-1; v_gene: TRBV5-1; CDR3aa: CASSPDRVGYRFYNEQFF
j_gene: TRBJ1-1; v_gene: TRBV18; CDR3aa: CASSPLPVAANTEAFF
j_gene: TRBJ1-6; v_gene: TRBV18; CDR3aa: CASSTPNSPLHF
j_gene: TRBJ2-5; v_gene: TRBV7-9; CDR3aa: CASSLGLLQETQYF
j_gene: TRBJ2-3; v_gene: TRBV18; CDR3aa: CASSPNQQVLFTTDTQYF
j_gene: TRBJ2-1; v_gene: TRBV12-5; CDR3aa: CASGQGTSNEQFF
j_gene: TRBJ2-1; v_gene: TRBV27; CDR3aa: CASSPTPGTSGIYNEQFF
j_gene: TRBJ2-3; v_gene: TRBV5-4; CDR3aa: CASSSQTSGGGTDTQYF
j_gene: TRBJ2-2; v_gene: TRBV19; CDR3aa: CASSARTGDTGELFF
j_gene: TRBJ2-1; v_gene: TRBV14; CDR3aa: CASSQQWVAAYNEQFF
j_gene: TRBJ2-3; v_gene: TRBV29-1; CDR3aa: CSVGGSGTNTDTQYF
j_gene: TRBJ2-5; v_gene: TRBV1; CDR3aa: CTSSQLERDYQETQYF
j_gene: TRBJ2-1; v_gene: TRBV27; CDR3aa: CASSYQRERPYNEQFF
j_gene: TRBJ2-7; v_gene: TRBV2; CDR3aa: CASKADNYEQYF
j_gene: TRBJ2-1; v_gene: TRBV11-3; CDR3aa: CASSLSGTSGTDEQFF
j_gene: TRBJ2-1; v_gene: TRBV4-1; CDR3aa: CASSHPSGRGSYNEQFF
j_gene: TRBJ2-2; v_gene: TRBV18; CDR3aa: CASSPYAGTANTGELFF
j_gene: TRBJ2-5; v_gene: TRBV5-4; CDR3aa: CASSTGLGGETQYF
j_gene: TRBJ1-1; v_gene: TRBV7-9; CDR3aa: CASSHDRESMNTEAFF
j_gene: TRBJ2-5; v_gene: TRBV9; CDR3aa: CASSVEGTSGRETQYF
j_gene: TRBJ2-1; v_gene: TRBV6-6; CDR3aa: CASRKQADSYNEQFF
j_gene: TRBJ2-7; v_gene: TRBV7-8; CDR3aa: CASSTDRAYEQYF
j_gene: TRBJ2-3; v_gene: TRBV5-1; CDR3aa: CASSSGSSTDTQYF
j_gene: TRBJ2-3; v_gene: TRBV2; CDR3aa: CAIPNGGLRTDTQYF
j_gene: TRBJ2-5; v_gene: TRBV18; CDR3aa: CASSGTGGETQYF
j_gene: TRBJ2-7; v_gene: TRBV15; CDR3aa: CATSRDLAGAYEQYF
j_gene: TRBJ1-2; v_gene: TRBV2; CDR3aa: CASGEFDEDGYTF
j_gene: TRBJ1-6; v_gene: TRBV27; CDR3aa: CASSLRSSYNSPLHF
j_gene: TRBJ1-2; v_gene: TRBV28; CDR3aa: CASSRLTGGYGYTF
j_gene: TRBJ2-3; v_gene: TRBV11-2; CDR3aa: CASSFEGLRGDTQYF
j_gene: TRBJ2-3; v_gene: TRBV5-6; CDR3aa: CASSSRLPGADTQYF
j_gene: TRBJ1-1; v_gene: TRBV18; CDR3aa: CASSLGGVRNTEAFF